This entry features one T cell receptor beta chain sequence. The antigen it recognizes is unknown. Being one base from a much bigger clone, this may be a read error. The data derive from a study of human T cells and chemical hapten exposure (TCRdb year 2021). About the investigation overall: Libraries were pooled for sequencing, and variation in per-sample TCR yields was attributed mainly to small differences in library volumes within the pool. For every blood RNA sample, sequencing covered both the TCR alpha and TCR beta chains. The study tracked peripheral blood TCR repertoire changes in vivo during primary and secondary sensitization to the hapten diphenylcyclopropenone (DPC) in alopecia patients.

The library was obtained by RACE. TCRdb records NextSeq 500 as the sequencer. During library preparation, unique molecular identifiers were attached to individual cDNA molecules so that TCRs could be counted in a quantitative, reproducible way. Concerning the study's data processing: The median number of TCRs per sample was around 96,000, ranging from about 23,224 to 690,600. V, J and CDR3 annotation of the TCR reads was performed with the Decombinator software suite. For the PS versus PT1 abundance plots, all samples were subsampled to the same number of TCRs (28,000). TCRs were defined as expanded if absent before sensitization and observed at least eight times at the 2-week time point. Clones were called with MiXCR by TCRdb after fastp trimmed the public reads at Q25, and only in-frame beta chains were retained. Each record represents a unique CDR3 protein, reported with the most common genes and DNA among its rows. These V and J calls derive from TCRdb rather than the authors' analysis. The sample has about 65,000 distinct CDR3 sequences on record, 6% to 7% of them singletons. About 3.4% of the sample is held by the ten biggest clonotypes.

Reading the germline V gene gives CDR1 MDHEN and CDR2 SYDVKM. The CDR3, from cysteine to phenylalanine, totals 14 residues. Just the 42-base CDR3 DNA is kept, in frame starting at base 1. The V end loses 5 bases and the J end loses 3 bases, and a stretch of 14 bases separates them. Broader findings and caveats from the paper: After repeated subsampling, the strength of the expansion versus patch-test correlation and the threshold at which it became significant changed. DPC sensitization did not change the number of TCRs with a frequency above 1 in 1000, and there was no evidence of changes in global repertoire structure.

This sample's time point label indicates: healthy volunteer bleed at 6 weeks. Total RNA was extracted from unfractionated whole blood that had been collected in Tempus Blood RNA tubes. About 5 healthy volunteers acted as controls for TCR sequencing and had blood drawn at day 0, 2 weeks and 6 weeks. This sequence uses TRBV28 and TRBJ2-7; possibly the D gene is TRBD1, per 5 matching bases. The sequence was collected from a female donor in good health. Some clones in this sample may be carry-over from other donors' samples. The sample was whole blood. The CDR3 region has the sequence CASSNQGQIYEQYF. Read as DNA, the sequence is TGTGCCAGCAGTAATCAGGGTCAAATCTACGAGCAGTACTTC.